This record looks at one TCR beta chain sequence and its context. Antigen specificity is unknown. Germline V CDR1 and CDR2: MNHEY, SVGAGI. The CDR3 spans 14 residues. Trimming removed 2 bases from V and 2 bases from J, with 8 bases in between. This sample is part of a study of cytomegalovirus exposure and HLA in healthy donors. Study-wide findings and caveats: Further analysis was carried out later, and it showed several of the most significant clusters appearing linked to common viral pathogens. As confirmed in vitro, three CMV-associated chains were specific for CMV antigens.

In the PCR, 60 Vbeta and 13 Jbeta primers were used. TCRdb's table, derived via immunoSEQ multiplex PCR, lists solely in-frame clones and lacks some. The sample lists 150,000 to 190,000 clones, roughly 80% occurring once. This chain links TRBV6-5 with TRBJ2-3, with a possible D match to TRBD1 (6 bases). The TCR sequence derives from a man between 18 and 35 years old in good health and CMV-seronegative. The sequencing sample was made of PBMCs. The CDR3 sequence is CASSYGTITDTQYF. DNA for the CDR3: TGTGCCAGCAGTTACGGGACAATCACAGATACGCAGTATTTT.